This T cell receptor (beta chain) was profiled in a study of blood T cell repertoires in COVID-19. For the study at large: Nucleic acid was either cDNA or gDNA, and it came from T cells, B-cell-depleted T cells, or PBMCs.

Donors were grouped by their self-reported clinical history. Authors' analysis steps: How many nucleated cells were present was estimated from reference gene primer amplification. TCRdb keeps only in-frame clones here, not all; method: immunoSEQ multiplex PCR. The DNA was the basis for D and trimming; V, J and clone size are from that table. The data contain fewer than 350,000 clones, approximately 91% of them singletons. V trimming: 2 bases; J trimming: 4 bases; junction bases outside the gene matches: 4. The CDR3 covers 14 residues. Germline V gene lookup returns CDR1 MDHEN and CDR2 SYDVKM. Sequencing was carried out using PBMCs or T cells enriched from blood (not recorded which). This clonotype was obtained from a middle-aged woman with acute COVID-19. The chain couples TRBV28 to TRBJ1-2, with 7 bases aligning to TRBD1. CDR3 loop: CASSLKGAVYGYTF. DNA of the CDR3: TGTGCCAGCAGTTTAAAGGGGGCAGTCTATGGCTACACCTTC.